This TCR beta chain was obtained from a study of vaccination and CD4 T cells after COVID-19. Study-level information: Overlapping spike peptides from SARS-CoV-2, HCoV-NL63, HCoV-OC43 and HCoV-229E served to stimulate the cells.

Sequencing of cultured CD4+ T cell DNA used the Oncomine TCR Beta short-read assay. Via MiXCR, TCRdb re-called the PCR reads, giving one row per CDR3 protein. The data contain fewer than 20,000 distinct CDR3 sequences, approximately 50% of them singletons. The sample's treatment: roughly ten-day PBMC culture with coronavirus spike peptide pools or control peptides (ViraFEST assay). As regards this clonotype: As yet, its antigen is unknown.

Sample: CD4+ T cells from blood, cultured in vitro. The sequence was obtained from a human donor who had recovered from COVID-19.

CDR3 DNA sequence: TGTGCCCGTGGGAACAGAGCCTACGAGCAGTACTTC. Amino acid sequence: CARGNRAYEQYF. The gene calls are TRBV9 and TRBJ2-7; D is ambiguous. Germline CDR1 and CDR2: SGDLS and YYNGEE. The CDR3 length is 12 residues. Trimming pared 10 bases from V and 2 bases from J, leaving 13 bases between.